This is a list of T cell receptor beta chains from one sample in a study of blood T cell repertoires in COVID-19. The repertoire was sequenced with immunoSEQ multiplex PCR; TCRdb's copy has only in-frame clones and lacks some. The sample contains around 100,000 clones, about 83% of which appear only once. Sequencing was done on a sample of peripheral blood. These receptors were obtained from a human donor in a cohort sampled during active COVID-19. Each CDR3 is given with its conserved first and last residue. A D gene is named only where the DNA matches it firmly. Clone size is given for some rows only: seen once, a few or many times, or a class if the clone is expanded.

j_call: TRBJ2-4; clone_size: NA; d_call: NA; v_call: TRBV5-6; cdr3_aa: CASSLAGFVNLLAKNIQYF; cdr3_nt: TGTGCCAGCAGCTTGGCAGGGTTCGTTAACCTCTTGGCCAAAAACATTCAGTACTTC
j_call: TRBJ2-7; clone_size: NA; d_call: NA; v_call: TRBV11-2; cdr3_aa: CASSLGLKSYEQYF; cdr3_nt: TGTGCCAGCAGCTTGGGCTTGAAGTCCTACGAGCAGTACTTC
j_call: TRBJ1-5; clone_size: once; d_call: NA; v_call: TRBV30; cdr3_aa: CAWSVSSYSNQPQHF; cdr3_nt: TGTGCCTGGAGTGTATCGAGTTATAGCAATCAGCCCCAGCATTTT
j_call: TRBJ1-4; clone_size: once; d_call: TRBD1; v_call: TRBV15; cdr3_aa: CATSRGTGPNEKLFF; cdr3_nt: TGTGCCACCAGCAGGGGGACAGGGCCTAATGAAAAACTGTTTTTT
j_call: TRBJ2-2; clone_size: NA; d_call: TRBD1; v_call: TRBV5-1; cdr3_aa: CASSWDRGVAGELFF; cdr3_nt: TGCGCCAGCAGCTGGGACAGGGGTGTGGCCGGGGAGCTGTTTTTT
j_call: TRBJ2-3; clone_size: NA; d_call: NA; v_call: TRBV7-6; cdr3_aa: CASSLYGESTDTQYF; cdr3_nt: TGTGCCAGCAGCTTATACGGGGAAAGCACAGATACGCAGTATTTT
j_call: TRBJ2-5; clone_size: NA; d_call: NA; v_call: TRBV7-8; cdr3_aa: CASSLGGIQETQYF; cdr3_nt: TGTGCCAGCAGCTTAGGCGGGATTCAAGAGACCCAGTACTTC
j_call: TRBJ1-4; clone_size: once; d_call: TRBD1; v_call: TRBV29-1; cdr3_aa: CSVTGRDRVLGEKLFF; cdr3_nt: TGCAGCGTGACGGGGCGGGACAGGGTCTTGGGTGAAAAACTGTTTTTT
j_call: TRBJ2-1; clone_size: once; d_call: TRBD2; v_call: TRBV15; cdr3_aa: CATSRGLAGGYNEQFF; cdr3_nt: TGTGCCACCAGCAGGGGACTAGCGGGAGGGTACAATGAGCAGTTCTTC
j_call: TRBJ1-6; clone_size: NA; d_call: NA; v_call: TRBV9; cdr3_aa: CASSVKESGRSPLHF; cdr3_nt: TGTGCCAGCAGCGTCAAAGAGTCGGGAAGGTCACCCCTCCACTTT
j_call: TRBJ2-1; clone_size: NA; d_call: TRBD2; v_call: TRBV27; cdr3_aa: CASSLLSGGERNEQFF; cdr3_nt: TGTGCCAGCAGTTTACTTTCGGGGGGGGAAAGGAATGAGCAGTTCTTC
j_call: TRBJ2-3; clone_size: NA; d_call: NA; v_call: TRBV6-2/TRBV6-3; cdr3_aa: CASSLTQVGTDTQYF; cdr3_nt: TGTGCCAGCAGTTTAACCCAGGTCGGCACAGATACGCAGTATTTT
j_call: TRBJ2-5; clone_size: NA; d_call: NA; v_call: TRBV7-2; cdr3_aa: CASSLQGRAQETQYF; cdr3_nt: TGTGCCAGCAGCTTACAGGGGCGGGCACAAGAGACCCAGTACTTC
j_call: TRBJ2-7; clone_size: NA; d_call: TRBD2; v_call: TRBV4-3; cdr3_aa: CASSQDRGGSYEQYF; cdr3_nt: TGCGCCAGCAGCCAGGACCGCGGGGGGTCCTACGAGCAGTACTTC
j_call: TRBJ1-6; clone_size: once; d_call: NA; v_call: TRBV27; cdr3_aa: CASSSLERRGNSPLHF; cdr3_nt: TGTGCCAGCAGTTCTCTGGAACGAAGGGGGAATTCACCCCTCCACTTT
j_call: TRBJ1-2; clone_size: NA; d_call: NA; v_call: TRBV19; cdr3_aa: CASSDGMLTGYTF; cdr3_nt: TGTGCCAGTAGCGACGGGATGTTGACTGGCTACACCTTC
j_call: TRBJ2-5; clone_size: NA; d_call: NA; v_call: TRBV5-5; cdr3_aa: CASSSLPGQQETQYF; cdr3_nt: TGTGCCAGCAGCTCACTACCGGGACAACAAGAGACCCAGTACTTC
j_call: TRBJ2-7; clone_size: NA; d_call: TRBD2; v_call: TRBV19; cdr3_aa: CASIFRGGQPPREQYF; cdr3_nt: TGTGCCAGTATTTTTCGGGGAGGGCAACCCCCTCGGGAGCAGTACTTC
j_call: TRBJ1-5; clone_size: NA; d_call: NA; v_call: TRBV19; cdr3_aa: CASSLEAVRVSSPQHF; cdr3_nt: TGTGCCAGTAGCCTAGAGGCCGTTCGGGTGTCGTCCCCCCAGCATTTT
j_call: TRBJ1-1; clone_size: once; d_call: TRBD1; v_call: TRBV11-3; cdr3_aa: CASSSGTAGTEAFF; cdr3_nt: TGTGCCAGCAGCTCCGGGACAGCGGGCACTGAAGCTTTCTTT
j_call: TRBJ1-5; clone_size: NA; d_call: NA; v_call: TRBV6-2/TRBV6-3; cdr3_aa: CASSYFGRGDQPQHF; cdr3_nt: TGTGCCAGCAGTTACTTCGGCAGGGGTGATCAGCCCCAGCATTTT
j_call: TRBJ1-1; clone_size: NA; d_call: NA; v_call: TRBV5-6; cdr3_aa: CASRGADFMNTEAFF; cdr3_nt: TGTGCCAGCCGGGGAGCCGACTTTATGAACACTGAAGCTTTCTTT
j_call: TRBJ1-6; clone_size: NA; d_call: TRBD1; v_call: TRBV14; cdr3_aa: CASSFPGQGSPLHF; cdr3_nt: TGTGCCAGCAGCTTCCCCGGACAGGGTTCACCCCTCCACTTT
j_call: TRBJ2-3; clone_size: NA; d_call: NA; v_call: TRBV7-9; cdr3_aa: CASSPQHDTQYF; cdr3_nt: TGTGCCAGCAGCCCACAACATGATACGCAGTATTTT
j_call: TRBJ2-2; clone_size: NA; d_call: NA; v_call: TRBV5-5; cdr3_aa: CASSLNRPGLNTGELFF; cdr3_nt: TGTGCCAGCAGCTTGAATCGCCCGGGTTTGAACACCGGGGAGCTGTTTTTT
j_call: TRBJ1-2; clone_size: once; d_call: TRBD1; v_call: TRBV7-9; cdr3_aa: CASSFGDREVRGYTF; cdr3_nt: TGTGCCAGCAGCTTTGGGGACAGGGAGGTTCGAGGCTACACCTTC
j_call: TRBJ2-6; clone_size: NA; d_call: TRBD1; v_call: TRBV5-6; cdr3_aa: CASRQGSGAGANVLTF; cdr3_nt: TGTGCCAGCAGACAGGGGTCCGGGGCTGGGGCCAACGTCCTGACTTTC
j_call: TRBJ1-5; clone_size: NA; d_call: NA; v_call: TRBV18; cdr3_aa: CASSRSGSNQPQHF; cdr3_nt: TGTGCCAGCTCACGGTCGGGGAGCAATCAGCCCCAGCATTTT
j_call: TRBJ2-3; clone_size: once; d_call: NA; v_call: TRBV12-3/TRBV12-4; cdr3_aa: CASSIDRSNTQYF; cdr3_nt: TGTGCCAGCAGTATCGACAGGAGCAATACGCAGTATTTT
j_call: TRBJ2-5; clone_size: NA; d_call: TRBD1; v_call: TRBV11-2; cdr3_aa: CASSLGTGGGETQYF; cdr3_nt: TGTGCCAGCAGCTTAGGGACAGGGGGCGGGGAGACCCAGTACTTC
j_call: TRBJ2-7; clone_size: once; d_call: NA; v_call: TRBV28; cdr3_aa: CASTGPGRDVSYEQYF; cdr3_nt: TGTGCCAGCACCGGCCCGGGCAGGGATGTCTCCTACGAGCAGTACTTC
j_call: TRBJ1-5; clone_size: NA; d_call: NA; v_call: TRBV19; cdr3_aa: CASSTLPTGLLKGQPQHF; cdr3_nt: TGTGCCAGTAGTACTCTACCCACGGGACTCCTTAAAGGACAGCCCCAGCATTTT
j_call: TRBJ2-1; clone_size: NA; d_call: TRBD2; v_call: TRBV7-2; cdr3_aa: CASSLGWTSVRADEQFF; cdr3_nt: TGTGCCAGCAGCTTAGGATGGACTAGTGTACGGGCCGATGAGCAGTTCTTC
j_call: TRBJ2-6; clone_size: NA; d_call: TRBD1; v_call: TRBV5-6; cdr3_aa: CASSPGQRASGANVLTF; cdr3_nt: TGTGCCAGCAGCCCGGGACAGCGAGCCTCTGGGGCCAACGTCCTGACTTTC
j_call: TRBJ1-5; clone_size: NA; d_call: NA; v_call: TRBV3-1/TRBV3-2; cdr3_aa: CASSQELKRLVGVDSNQPQHF; cdr3_nt: TGTGCCAGCAGCCAAGAACTAAAAAGATTAGTGGGAGTGGATAGCAATCAGCCCCAGCATTTT
j_call: TRBJ1-1; clone_size: NA; d_call: NA; v_call: TRBV10-1; cdr3_aa: CASSGWNTEAFF; cdr3_nt: TGCGCCAGCAGCGGGTGGAACACTGAAGCTTTCTTT
j_call: TRBJ2-5; clone_size: NA; d_call: NA; v_call: TRBV21-1; cdr3_aa: CASSPWAGRETQYF; cdr3_nt: TGTGCCAGCAGCCCCTGGGCGGGGAGAGAGACCCAGTACTTC
j_call: TRBJ2-7; clone_size: once; d_call: NA; v_call: TRBV2; cdr3_aa: CASLPLRGTYEQYF; cdr3_nt: TGTGCCAGCTTACCACTCAGGGGCACCTACGAGCAGTACTTC
j_call: TRBJ1-2; clone_size: once; d_call: NA; v_call: TRBV10-3; cdr3_aa: CAISGQNFNYGYTF; cdr3_nt: TGTGCCATCAGTGGACAGAACTTTAACTATGGCTACACCTTC
j_call: TRBJ2-1; clone_size: once; d_call: NA; v_call: TRBV7-2; cdr3_aa: CASSPRRGGLHSYNEQFF; cdr3_nt: TGTGCCAGCAGCCCCCGACGGGGAGGCCTTCACTCCTACAATGAGCAGTTCTTC
j_call: TRBJ1-2; clone_size: NA; d_call: TRBD1; v_call: TRBV27; cdr3_aa: CASSSTGYGYGYTF; cdr3_nt: TGTGCCAGCAGTTCGACAGGGTATGGCTATGGCTACACCTTC
j_call: TRBJ2-7; clone_size: few; d_call: TRBD2; v_call: TRBV30; cdr3_aa: CAWSQGLASNEQYF; cdr3_nt: TGTGCCTGGAGCCAGGGACTAGCGAGTAACGAGCAGTACTTC
j_call: TRBJ1-2; clone_size: NA; d_call: NA; v_call: TRBV6-2/TRBV6-3; cdr3_aa: CASSYSEGRGYTF; cdr3_nt: TGTGCCAGCAGTTACTCGGAAGGGAGGGGCTACACCTTC
j_call: TRBJ1-2; clone_size: NA; d_call: NA; v_call: TRBV27; cdr3_aa: CASSHRGGGSGYTF; cdr3_nt: TGTGCCAGCAGCCACCGAGGGGGAGGGTCTGGCTACACCTTC
j_call: TRBJ2-7; clone_size: NA; d_call: NA; v_call: TRBV6-2/TRBV6-3; cdr3_aa: CASSFPAGRGEQYF; cdr3_nt: TGTGCCAGCAGTTTCCCCGCGGGGCGGGGCGAGCAGTACTTC
j_call: TRBJ2-2; clone_size: NA; d_call: TRBD2; v_call: TRBV2; cdr3_aa: CASKGGLAGTGELFF; cdr3_nt: TGTGCCAGCAAGGGAGGCCTAGCGGGGACCGGGGAGCTGTTTTTT